These 28 T cell receptor beta chains were sequenced from one sample in a study of shared clonotypes between healthy human individuals. Only in-frame clones appear in the TCRdb table, and some are missing; sequencing was by immunoSEQ multiplex PCR. There are approximately 2.1 million clones in the sample; just over 90% occur only once, and 0.39% lies in the top ten. Specimen: naive CD4+ T cells from PBMCs. Subset described: CD45RA+ positively selected. Every receptor here comes from a man between 18 and 29 years old in good health. Some clones in this sample may be carry-over from other donors' samples.

The chain links TRBV5-4 to TRBJ2-1; 9 nucleotides align to TRBD2. The CDR3 runs to 16 residues. The J segment lost 7 bases and the V segment lost 4 bases, leaving 12 bases of the junction unmatched. The germline gives CDR1 SGHNT, CDR2 YYREEE (reference sequence). CDR3 amino acids: CASSPSISGRLNEQFF. The CDR3 DNA follows: TGTGCCAGCAGCCCGTCTATAAGCGGGAGGCTGAATGAGCAGTTCTTC.

The chain combines TRBV18 with TRBJ1-5; no clear D. In germline, CDR1 is KGHSH, CDR2 LQKENI. The V end lost 5 bases, the J end lost 4 bases, and 12 bases lay between the germline ends. The CDR3 has 14 residues. CDR3 in DNA: TGTGCCAGCTCAGGCACGGGTCCAAATCAGCCCCAGCATTTT. Translated: CASSGTGPNQPQHF.

This clone has more than one count but fewer than ten. The chain combines TRBV25-1 with TRBJ2-1; the match to TRBD1 covers 7 bases. Unmatched junction bases numbered 2, after V lost 0 bases and J lost 6 bases. The CDR3 loop spans 14 amino acids. Germline V gives CDR1 MGHDK, CDR2 SYGVNS. CDR3 loop: CASSEYGQVNEQFF. For the CDR3, the DNA is TGTGCCAGCAGTGAATACGGACAGGTCAATGAGCAGTTCTTC. The full variable domain, completed using reference TRBV25-1 and TRBJ2-1, is EADIYQTPRYLVIGTGKKITLECSQTMGHDKMYWYQQDPGMELHLIHYSYGVNSTEKGDLSSESTVSRIRTEHFPLTLESARPSHTSQYLCASSEYGQVNEQFFGPGTRLTVL.

V and J are TRBV7-2 and TRBJ2-5, with D tentatively TRBD1 (6 bases). V was shortened by 5 bases and J by 4 bases, with 17 bases between the two germline ends. Germline CDR1 reads SGHTA; CDR2 reads FQGNSA. This CDR3 region has 15 residues. This CDR3 is CASSVSHPRGETQYF. CDR3 in DNA: TGTGCCAGCAGCGTCAGCCATCCCAGGGGAGAGACCCAGTACTTC.

The chain couples TRBV28 to TRBJ2-3, with TRBD1 identical over 8 bases. This CDR3 is 16 amino acids long. CDR1 and CDR2 from the germline V gene are MDHEN and SYDVKM. Trimming cost V 4 bases and J 3 bases; bases outside gene matches: 9. CDR3 loop: CASSSRQGIRTDTQYF. The DNA of the CDR3 is TGTGCCAGCAGTTCCCGACAGGGGATAAGGACAGATACGCAGTATTTT.

This chain connects TRBV19 to TRBJ1-1; weak D call: TRBD1 (5 bases). The CDR3 runs to 18 residues. Deletions cut 6 bases from V and 5 bases from J, with 28 bases between. Germline V lookup: CDR1 LNHDA, CDR2 SQIVND (reference sequence). This CDR3 reads CASRGRSGWSVSGTEAFF. CDR3 sequence (DNA): TGTGCCAGTAGGGGACGATCTGGGTGGTCTGTAAGTGGGACTGAAGCTTTCTTT.

The rearrangement links TRBV28 to TRBJ1-2; D may be TRBD1 (5 bases). The CDR3 is 14 residues long. CDR1 is MDHEN and CDR2 is SYDVKM in the germline V gene. Trimming cost V 7 bases and J 5 bases, with 17 bases left between them. DNA of the CDR3: TGTGCCAGCAACGGGGGGGTGAGTGGATATGGCTACACCTTC. It is translated as CASNGGVSGYGYTF.

The chain joins TRBV5-1 to TRBJ2-2; 7 positions agree with TRBD1. J lost 5 bases, V lost 4 bases, and 11 bases had no gene match. Germline values: CDR1 SGHRS, CDR2 YFSETQ. The CDR3 is 16 amino acids. CDR3 amino acids: CASSQGTVVRTGELFF. The CDR3 nucleotides read TGCGCCAGCAGCCAAGGGACAGTGGTACGGACCGGGGAGCTGTTTTTT.

The V gene is TRBV29-1, the J gene TRBJ2-7; 8 positions match TRBD2. With V trimmed by 3 bases and J by 9 bases, 10 bases remained unmatched. Germline assignment: CDR1 SQVTM and CDR2 ANQGSEA. The length of the CDR3 is 13 residues. The CDR3 region is CSVDPVGGAMQYF. Here the CDR3 DNA reads TGCAGCGTTGACCCCGTCGGGGGGGCGATGCAGTACTTC.

The chain combines TRBV2 with TRBJ1-1; D ambiguous. The CDR3 spans 12 residues. Germline CDR1 SNHLY, CDR2 FYNNEI. The V end was cut by 8 bases, the J end by 1 base, with 8 bases between. The CDR3 DNA follows: TGTGCCAGCCACAGAGGGAACACTGAAGCTTTCTTT. It is translated as CASHRGNTEAFF.

V is TRBV10-3 and J is TRBJ1-4; 8 nucleotides line up with TRBD1. The V gene's germline CDR1 is ENHRY and CDR2 SYGVKD. The J segment lost 8 bases and the V segment lost 10 bases, leaving 15 bases of the junction unmatched. The CDR3 extends over 15 amino acids. CDR3 loop: CATGEGLAGGEKLFF. Written as DNA, the CDR3 is TGTGCCACCGGGGAAGGGTTGGCAGGGGGCGAAAAACTGTTTTTT.

On this clone itself: Other DNA sequences of this sample code for an identical CDR3. J is TRBJ2-5 and V is TRBV5-1; no firm D call. CDR1 SGHRS and CDR2 YFSETQ come from the germline V gene. V was shortened by 4 bases and J by 5 bases, with 15 bases between the two germline ends. The CDR3 runs 14 residues. The CDR3 DNA reads TGCGCCAGCAGCCTGGGCTCGGGTGGGGAGACCCAGTACTTC. This encodes CASSLGSGGETQYF.

Regarding this clone: This CDR3 is also generated by other DNA sequences in the sample. This chain uses TRBV27 with TRBJ1-1; no clear D gene. CDR1 is MNHEY and CDR2 is SMNVEV in the germline V gene (reference sequence). CDR3 length: 14 amino acids. Trimming shortened V by 2 bases and J by 0 bases, and 7 bases separated the two germline ends. The DNA for the CDR3 is TGTGCCAGCAGTTTAGGGAGGATGAACACTGAAGCTTTCTTT. Its translation: CASSLGRMNTEAFF.

With respect to this clone: Other DNA sequences within the sample encode an identical CDR3. The gene calls are TRBV7-9 and TRBJ2-2, with D unclear. Trimming took off 1 base at V and 7 bases at J, with 4 bases between the two ends. From germline, CDR1 is SEHNR and CDR2 FQNEAQ (reference sequence). This CDR3 is built from 12 residues. Written as DNA, the CDR3 is TGTGCCAGCAGCTTAGAGTTCGGGGAGCTGTTTTTT. Protein: CASSLEFGELFF.

The gene calls are TRBV27 and TRBJ2-1; 7 bases are shared with TRBD2. This CDR3 is 14 amino acids long. V dropped 7 bases and J dropped 0; count of bases not matched to a gene: 3. Germline CDR1 MNHEY, CDR2 SMNVEV (reference sequence). Here the CDR3 DNA reads TGTGCCAGCATAGGCGGGAGCTCCTACAATGAGCAGTTCTTC. This encodes CASIGGSSYNEQFF.

This chain uses TRBV9 with TRBJ1-3; 9 nucleotides line up with TRBD1. V lost 3 bases to trimming and J lost 4 bases; unmatched junction nucleotides: 8. The CDR3 is made up of 16 amino acids. Germline V lookup: CDR1 SGDLS, CDR2 YYNGEE. The CDR3 loop is CASSARTGAGGNTIYF. For the CDR3, the DNA is TGTGCCAGCAGCGCCAGGACAGGGGCAGGGGGAAACACCATATATTTT.

The V call is TRBV11-2, the J call TRBJ1-1; D is ambiguous. Deletions cut 0 bases from V and 2 bases from J, with 7 bases between. The germline CDR1 and CDR2 sequences are SGHAT and FQNNGV. CDR3 length: 14 residues. The CDR3 coding sequence is TGTGCCAGCAGCTTAGATCCTTCTAACACTGAAGCTTTCTTT. Protein: CASSLDPSNTEAFF.

The chain links TRBV7-2 to TRBJ1-1; tentatively, D is TRBD1 (6 bases). Per the germline V gene, CDR1 is SGHTA and CDR2 is FQGNSA. The CDR3 loop spans 15 amino acids. The V gene lost 4 bases and the J gene lost 3 bases, with 15 bases spanning the gap. CDR3 sequence (DNA): TGTGCCAGCAGCTGGGGGCGGGGCGGGGACACTGAAGCTTTCTTT. Its protein product is CASSWGRGGDTEAFF.

This clone was counted once. This rearrangement joins TRBV5-4 to TRBJ2-5, with a weak D call TRBD2 (6 bases). This CDR3 is 15 amino acids long. Between the trimmed V and J ends, which lost 4 bases and 5 bases, there was a span of 18 bases. Germline V CDR1 and CDR2: SGHNT, YYREEE (reference sequence). The CDR3 reads CASSPPGGAGETQYF. DNA for the CDR3: TGTGCCAGCAGCCCGCCGGGCGGGGCCGGGGAGACCCAGTACTTC.

The chain is built from TRBV2 and TRBJ1-3, with D uncertain. Germline CDR1 is SNHLY and CDR2 is FYNNEI. Trimming cost V 6 bases and J 0 bases, with 6 bases left between them. The CDR3 contains 13 residues. The CDR3 region has the DNA TGTGCCAGCAGAGCGGGCTCTGGAAACACCATATATTTT. As protein: CASRAGSGNTIYF. The whole variable domain, filled in from reference TRBV2 and TRBJ1-3, reads EPEVTQTPSHQVTQMGQEVILRCVPISNHLYFYWYRQILGQKVEFLVSFYNNEISEKSEIFDDQFSVERPDGSNFTLKIRSTKLEDSAMYFCASRAGSGNTIYFGEGSWLTVV.

This clone has only one observation. This CDR3 is CACGGGRDYGYTF. For the CDR3, the DNA is TGTGCCTGTGGGGGGGGACGGGACTATGGCTACACCTTC. The rearrangement uses TRBV28 and TRBJ1-2; maybe TRBD1 (5 bases). The length of the CDR3 is 13 residues. V lost 11 bases and J 3 bases, leaving 16 bases between the germline ends. The germline gives CDR1 MDHEN, CDR2 SYDVKM.

CDR3 loop: CASRGRAADTQYF. For the CDR3, the DNA is TGTGCCAGCAGAGGCAGGGCCGCTGATACGCAGTATTTT. This chain uses TRBV28 with TRBJ2-3; perhaps TRBD1 as D (5 bases). The germline V and J ends were trimmed by 6 bases and 6 bases, with 13 bases remaining between them. This CDR3 is built from 13 residues. Germline V gene lookup returns CDR1 MDHEN and CDR2 SYDVKM.

V is TRBV30 and J is TRBJ2-5; TRBD2 aligns across 7 bases. The CDR3 is made up of 17 amino acids. The germline CDR1 and CDR2 sequences are GTSNPN and SVGIG (reference sequence). V shed 0 bases, J shed 0 bases, and the junction held 10 bases outside the gene matches. This CDR3 is CAWSVRSGPPYQETQYF. In DNA form, the CDR3 reads TGTGCCTGGAGTGTACGTAGCGGGCCTCCGTACCAAGAGACCCAGTACTTC.

The V and J genes are TRBV19 and TRBJ1-5; D gene uncertain. The V end was cut by 3 bases, the J end by 1 base, with 7 bases between. Germline values: CDR1 LNHDA, CDR2 SQIVND (reference sequence). The CDR3 extends over 14 amino acids. The CDR3 DNA follows: TGTGCCAGTAGTATGGCGGGGAGCAATCAGCCCCAGCATTTT. It codes for CASSMAGSNQPQHF.

Concerning this clone itself: Other nucleotide sequences from this sample produce the same CDR3. The chain joins TRBV5-4 to TRBJ1-3; 7 nucleotides match TRBD1. The CDR3 spans 14 residues. J was trimmed by 4 bases and V by 3 bases; bases with no gene match: 4. In germline, CDR1 is SGHNT, CDR2 YYREEE (reference sequence). The CDR3 region has the DNA TGTGCCAGCAGCTCCAAGGACAGGGGAAACACCATATATTTT. Amino acid sequence: CASSSKDRGNTIYF.

This chain links TRBV11-2 with TRBJ2-2; 8 bases line up with TRBD1. Germline loops: CDR1 SGHAT, CDR2 FQNNGV. The junction had 5 bases not matched to a gene; V was cut back by 2 bases and J by 6 bases. This CDR3 has 15 residues. In DNA, the CDR3 is TGTGCCAGCAGCTTAATCCAGGGGGCGCCCGGGGAGCTGTTTTTT. Translation: CASSLIQGAPGELFF.

This clone was recorded only once. V and J are TRBV5-1 and TRBJ1-3; perhaps TRBD1 as D (6 bases). Deletions cut 0 bases from V and 2 bases from J, with 12 bases between. Germline V lookup: CDR1 SGHRS, CDR2 YFSETQ. The CDR3 contains 16 residues. CDR3 nucleotide sequence: TGCGCCAGCAGCTTGGAAGCCGGGACAACTGGAAACACCATATATTTT. It yields the protein CASSLEAGTTGNTIYF.

This clone appeared once. The chain couples TRBV2 to TRBJ2-3; D not certain. CDR1 is SNHLY, CDR2 FYNNEI, per germline. This CDR3 contains 12 residues. V shed 4 bases and J shed 6 bases, with 8 bases lying between them. CDR3 loop: CASSGDKDTQYF. As DNA, the CDR3 is TGTGCCAGCAGTGGGGATAAGGATACGCAGTATTTT.